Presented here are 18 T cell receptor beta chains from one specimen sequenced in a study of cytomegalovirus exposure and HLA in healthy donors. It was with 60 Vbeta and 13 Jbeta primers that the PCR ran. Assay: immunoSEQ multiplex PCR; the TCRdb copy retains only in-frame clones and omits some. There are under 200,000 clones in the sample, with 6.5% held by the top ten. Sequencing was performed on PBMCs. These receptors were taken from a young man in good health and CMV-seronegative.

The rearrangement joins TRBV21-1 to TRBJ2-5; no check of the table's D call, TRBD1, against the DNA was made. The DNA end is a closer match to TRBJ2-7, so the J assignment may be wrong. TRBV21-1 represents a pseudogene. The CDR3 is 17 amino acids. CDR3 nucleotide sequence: TGTGCCAGCAGCAGCCTGACCCGGGACAAAGGATCCTACGAGCAGTACTTC. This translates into CASSSLTRDKGSYEQYF.

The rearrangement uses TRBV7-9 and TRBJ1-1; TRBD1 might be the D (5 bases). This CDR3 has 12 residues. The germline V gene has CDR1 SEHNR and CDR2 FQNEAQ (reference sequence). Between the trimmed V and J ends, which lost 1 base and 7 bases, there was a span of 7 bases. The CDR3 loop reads CASSLGGSEAFF. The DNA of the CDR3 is TGTGCCAGCAGCTTAGGGGGCAGTGAAGCTTTCTTT.

The chain's CDR3 is CASSPFRGSSSYEQYF. The CDR3 coding sequence is TGTGCCAGCTCACCATTTCGCGGGAGCTCCTCCTACGAGCAGTACTTC. This chain connects TRBV18 to TRBJ2-7, with 7 bases identical to TRBD2. Per the germline V gene, CDR1 is KGHSH and CDR2 is LQKENI. This CDR3 has 16 amino acids. The junction had 7 bases not matched to a gene; V was cut back by 2 bases and J by 0 bases.

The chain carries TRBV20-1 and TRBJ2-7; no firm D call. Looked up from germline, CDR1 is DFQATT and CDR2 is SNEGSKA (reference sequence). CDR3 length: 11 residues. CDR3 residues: CGCLKSYEQYF. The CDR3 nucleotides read TGCGGCTGTTTGAAGTCCTACGAGCAGTACTTC.

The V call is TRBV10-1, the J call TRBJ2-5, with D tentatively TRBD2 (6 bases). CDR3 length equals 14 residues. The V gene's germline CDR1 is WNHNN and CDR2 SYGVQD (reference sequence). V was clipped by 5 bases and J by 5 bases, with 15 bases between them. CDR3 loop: CASSLGGLGETQYF. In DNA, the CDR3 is TGCGCCAGCAGTCTCGGAGGGTTAGGGGAGACCCAGTACTTC.

Here the CDR3 reads CASSLSPRGGGEQYF. The CDR3 DNA sequence: TGTGCCAGCAGTCTATCTCCCCGAGGGGGGGGTGAGCAGTACTTC. The chain recombines TRBV28 with TRBJ2-7, with D tentatively TRBD2 (7 bases). Per the germline V gene, CDR1 is MDHEN and CDR2 is SYDVKM. The CDR3 runs 15 residues. Trimming took off 5 bases at V and 7 bases at J, with 21 bases between the two ends.

CDR3: CASSTGTANYGYTF. The CDR3 bases are TGTGCCAGCAGCACCGGGACAGCAAACTATGGCTACACCTTC. The V and J genes are TRBV7-9 and TRBJ1-2; 7 bases line up with TRBD1. This CDR3 is 14 amino acids long. J was trimmed by 2 bases and V by 5 bases; bases with no gene match: 5. Germline CDR1 is SEHNR and CDR2 is FQNEAQ (reference sequence).

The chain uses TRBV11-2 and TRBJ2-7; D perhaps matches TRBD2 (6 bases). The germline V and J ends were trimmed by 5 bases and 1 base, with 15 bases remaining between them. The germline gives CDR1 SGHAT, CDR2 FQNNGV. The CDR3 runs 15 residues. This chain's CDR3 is CASSTVTGGSYEQYF. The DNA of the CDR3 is TGTGCCAGCAGCACAGTAACAGGAGGGTCCTACGAGCAGTACTTC. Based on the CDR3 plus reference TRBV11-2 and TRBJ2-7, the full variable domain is EAGVAQSPRYKIIEKRQSVAFWCNPISGHATLYWYQQILGQGPKLLIQFQNNGVVDDSQLPKDRFSAERLKGVDSTLKIQPAKLEDSAVYLCASSTVTGGSYEQYFGPGTRLTVT.

CDR3 loop: CSASGGTNEKLFF. The CDR3 DNA sequence: TGCAGCGCATCAGGGGGGACTAATGAAAAACTGTTTTTT. V gene TRBV29-1 combines with J gene TRBJ1-4, with TRBD1 matching 7 bases. V shed 7 bases and J 2 bases; nucleotides not matched to a gene: 4. Germline V gene data show CDR1 as SQVTM and CDR2 as ANQGSEA. The CDR3 contains 13 residues.

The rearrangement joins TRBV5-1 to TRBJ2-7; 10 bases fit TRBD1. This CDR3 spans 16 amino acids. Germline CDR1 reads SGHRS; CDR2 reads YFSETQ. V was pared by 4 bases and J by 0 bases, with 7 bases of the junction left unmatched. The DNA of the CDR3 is TGCGCCAGCAGCAGAAGACAGGGGGCTAGCTCCTACGAGCAGTACTTC. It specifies CASSRRQGASSYEQYF.

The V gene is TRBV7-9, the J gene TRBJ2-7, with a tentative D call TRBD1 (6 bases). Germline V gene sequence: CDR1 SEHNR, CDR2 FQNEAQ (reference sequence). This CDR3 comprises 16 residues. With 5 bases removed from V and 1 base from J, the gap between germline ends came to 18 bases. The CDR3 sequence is CASSPSGGHASYEQYF. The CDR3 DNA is TGTGCCAGCAGCCCCTCTGGGGGACACGCATCCTACGAGCAGTACTTC.

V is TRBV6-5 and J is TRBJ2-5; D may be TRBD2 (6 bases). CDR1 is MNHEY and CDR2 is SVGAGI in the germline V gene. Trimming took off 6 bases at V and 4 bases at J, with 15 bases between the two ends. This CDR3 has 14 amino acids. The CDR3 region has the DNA TGTGCCAGCAGCAGGACTGGGGACTCAGAGACCCAGTACTTC. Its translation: CASSRTGDSETQYF.

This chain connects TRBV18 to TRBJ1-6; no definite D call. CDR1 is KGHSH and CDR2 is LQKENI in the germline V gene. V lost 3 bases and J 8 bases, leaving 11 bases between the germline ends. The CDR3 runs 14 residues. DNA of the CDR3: TGTGCCAGCTCACCCCTCGAGGTAGATTCACCCCTCCACTTT. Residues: CASSPLEVDSPLHF.

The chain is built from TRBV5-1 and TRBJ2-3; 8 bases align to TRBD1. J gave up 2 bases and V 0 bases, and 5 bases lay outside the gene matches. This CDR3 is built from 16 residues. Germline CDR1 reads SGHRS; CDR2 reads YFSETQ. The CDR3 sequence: CASSLGTGISTDTQYF. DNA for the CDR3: TGCGCCAGCAGCTTGGGGACAGGGATATCCACAGATACGCAGTATTTT.

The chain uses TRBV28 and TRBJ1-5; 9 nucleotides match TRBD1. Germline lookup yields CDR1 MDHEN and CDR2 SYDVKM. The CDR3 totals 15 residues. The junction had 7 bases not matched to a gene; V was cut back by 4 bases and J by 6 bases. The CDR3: CASSYRDRAAQPQHF. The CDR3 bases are TGTGCCAGCAGTTACCGGGACAGGGCGGCTCAGCCCCAGCATTTT.

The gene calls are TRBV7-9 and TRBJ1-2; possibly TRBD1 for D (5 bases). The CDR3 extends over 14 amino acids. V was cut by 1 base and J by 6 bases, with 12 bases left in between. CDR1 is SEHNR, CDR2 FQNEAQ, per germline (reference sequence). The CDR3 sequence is CASSLVGGGHGYTF. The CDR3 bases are TGTGCCAGCAGCTTAGTGGGGGGGGGACATGGCTACACCTTC.

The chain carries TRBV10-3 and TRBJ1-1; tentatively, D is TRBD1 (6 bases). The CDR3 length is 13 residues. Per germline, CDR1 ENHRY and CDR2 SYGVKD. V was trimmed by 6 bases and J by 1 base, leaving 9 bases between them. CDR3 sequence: CAIRDSRNTEAFF. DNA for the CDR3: TGTGCCATCAGGGACAGCAGGAACACTGAAGCTTTCTTT.

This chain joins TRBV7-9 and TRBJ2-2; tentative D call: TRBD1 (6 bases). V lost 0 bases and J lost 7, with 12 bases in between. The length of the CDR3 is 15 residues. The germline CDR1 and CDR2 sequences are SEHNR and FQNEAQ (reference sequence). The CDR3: CASSLALRTDGELFF. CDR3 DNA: TGTGCCAGCAGCTTAGCGCTTCGGACAGACGGGGAGCTGTTTTTT.